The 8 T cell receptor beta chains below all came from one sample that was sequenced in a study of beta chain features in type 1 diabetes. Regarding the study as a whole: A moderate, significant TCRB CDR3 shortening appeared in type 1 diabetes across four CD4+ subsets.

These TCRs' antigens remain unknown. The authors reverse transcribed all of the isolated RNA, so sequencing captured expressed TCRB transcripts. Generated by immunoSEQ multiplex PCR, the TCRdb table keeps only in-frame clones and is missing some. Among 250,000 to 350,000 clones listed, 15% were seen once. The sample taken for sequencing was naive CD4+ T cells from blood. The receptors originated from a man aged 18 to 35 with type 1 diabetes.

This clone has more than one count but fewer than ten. The CDR3 region has the DNA TGTGCCAGCAGCCCGACTAGCGGGAGTTACGAGCAGTACTTC. Residues: CASSPTSGSYEQYF. V usage is TRBV6-6 and J usage is TRBJ2-7, with 12 bases fitting TRBD2. The germline V gene encodes CDR1 MNHNY and CDR2 SVGAGI (reference sequence). V dropped 6 bases and J dropped 4; count of bases not matched to a gene: 4. The CDR3 extends over 14 amino acids.

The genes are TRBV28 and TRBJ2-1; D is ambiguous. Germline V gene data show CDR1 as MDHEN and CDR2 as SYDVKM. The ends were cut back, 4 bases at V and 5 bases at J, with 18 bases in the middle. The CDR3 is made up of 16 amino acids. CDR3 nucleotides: TGTGCCAGCAGTTCGATTATGTGGGCTTCTGACAATGAGCAGTTCTTC. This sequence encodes CASSSIMWASDNEQFF.

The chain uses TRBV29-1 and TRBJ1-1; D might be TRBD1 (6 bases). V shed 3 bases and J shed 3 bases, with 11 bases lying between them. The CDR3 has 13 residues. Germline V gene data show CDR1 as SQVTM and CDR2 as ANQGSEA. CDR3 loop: CSVEEGGYTEAFF. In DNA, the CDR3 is TGCAGCGTTGAGGAGGGGGGGTACACTGAAGCTTTCTTT.

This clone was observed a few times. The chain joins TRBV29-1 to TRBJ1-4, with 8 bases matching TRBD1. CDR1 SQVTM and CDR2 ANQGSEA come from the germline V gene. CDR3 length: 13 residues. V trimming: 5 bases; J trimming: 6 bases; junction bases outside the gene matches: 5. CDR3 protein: CSVRGQADEKLFF. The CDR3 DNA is TGCAGCGTTAGGGGACAGGCGGATGAAAAACTGTTTTTT.

The CDR3 DNA sequence: TGCGCCAGCAGCTTCCCAGGGGAAAGCACAGATACGCAGTATTTT. Residues: CASSFPGESTDTQYF. The rearrangement joins TRBV5-1 to TRBJ2-3; perhaps TRBD1 as D (6 bases). V lost 2 bases and J 0 bases, leaving 10 bases between the germline ends. Germline lookup yields CDR1 SGHRS and CDR2 YFSETQ. This CDR3 is built from 15 residues.

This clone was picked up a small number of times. The DNA for the CDR3 is TGTGCCAGCAGCCAAGAGTTCGTTTCCTACGAGCAGTACTTC. It yields the protein CASSQEFVSYEQYF. The chain links TRBV4-2 to TRBJ2-7; D remains ambiguous. The CDR3 is made up of 14 amino acids. In germline, CDR1 is LGHNA, CDR2 YNFKEQ. The V end lost 0 bases, the J end lost 1 base, and 7 bases lay between the germline ends.

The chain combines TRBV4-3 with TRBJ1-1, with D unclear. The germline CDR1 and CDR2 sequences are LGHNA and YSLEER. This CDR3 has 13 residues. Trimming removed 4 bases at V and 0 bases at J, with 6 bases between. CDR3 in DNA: TGCGCCAGCAGCCGAGATATGAACACTGAAGCTTTCTTT. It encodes CASSRDMNTEAFF.

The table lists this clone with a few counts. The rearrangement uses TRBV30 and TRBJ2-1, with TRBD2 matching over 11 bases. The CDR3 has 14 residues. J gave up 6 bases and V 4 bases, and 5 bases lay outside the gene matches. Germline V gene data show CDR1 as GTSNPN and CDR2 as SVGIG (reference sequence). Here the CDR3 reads CAWTSGRRVNEQFF. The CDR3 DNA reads TGTGCCTGGACTAGCGGGAGGAGGGTCAATGAGCAGTTCTTC.